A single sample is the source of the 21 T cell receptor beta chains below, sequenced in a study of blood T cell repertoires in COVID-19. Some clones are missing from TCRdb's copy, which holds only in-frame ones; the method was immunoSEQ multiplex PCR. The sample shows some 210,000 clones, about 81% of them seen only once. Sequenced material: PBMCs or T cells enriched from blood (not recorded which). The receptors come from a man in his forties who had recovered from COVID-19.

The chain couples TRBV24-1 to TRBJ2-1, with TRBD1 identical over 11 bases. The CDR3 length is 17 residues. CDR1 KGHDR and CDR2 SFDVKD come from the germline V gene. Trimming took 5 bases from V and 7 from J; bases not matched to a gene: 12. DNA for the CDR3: TGTGCCACCAGTGCCTCCCCGGGACAGGGGGTATGGAATGAGCAGTTCTTC. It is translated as CATSASPGQGVWNEQFF.

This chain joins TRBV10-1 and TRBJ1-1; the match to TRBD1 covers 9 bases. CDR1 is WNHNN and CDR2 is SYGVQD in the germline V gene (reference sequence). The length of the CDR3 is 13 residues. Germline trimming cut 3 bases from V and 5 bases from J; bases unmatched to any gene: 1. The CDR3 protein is CASSDGTGTEAFF. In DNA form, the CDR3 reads TGCGCCAGCAGTGATGGGACAGGGACTGAAGCTTTCTTT.

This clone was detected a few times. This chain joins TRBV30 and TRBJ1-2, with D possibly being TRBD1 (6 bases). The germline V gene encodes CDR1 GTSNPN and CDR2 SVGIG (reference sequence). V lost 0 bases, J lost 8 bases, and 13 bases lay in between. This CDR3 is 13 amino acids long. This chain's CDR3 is CAWSVISGGGYTF. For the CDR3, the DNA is TGTGCCTGGAGTGTGATTTCGGGGGGCGGCTACACCTTC.

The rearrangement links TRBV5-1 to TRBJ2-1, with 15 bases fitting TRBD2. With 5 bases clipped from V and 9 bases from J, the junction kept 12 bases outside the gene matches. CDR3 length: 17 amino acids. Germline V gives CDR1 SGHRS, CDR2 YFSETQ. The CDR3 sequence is CASSKRTSGGASVEQFF. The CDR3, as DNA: TGCGCCAGCAGTAAAAGGACTAGCGGGGGGGCGTCAGTTGAGCAGTTCTTC.

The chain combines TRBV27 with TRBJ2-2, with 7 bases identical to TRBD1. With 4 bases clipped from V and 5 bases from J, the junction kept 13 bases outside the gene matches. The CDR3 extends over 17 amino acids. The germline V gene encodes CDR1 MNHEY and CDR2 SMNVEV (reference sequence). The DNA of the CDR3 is TGTGCCAGCAGTTGGGGGACCAGGGGGTTCGGGACCGGGGAGCTGTTTTTT. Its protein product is CASSWGTRGFGTGELFF.

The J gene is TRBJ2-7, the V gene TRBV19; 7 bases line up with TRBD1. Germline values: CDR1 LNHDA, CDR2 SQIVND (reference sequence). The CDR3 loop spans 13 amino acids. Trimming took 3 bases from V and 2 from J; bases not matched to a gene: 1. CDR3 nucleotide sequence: TGTGCCAGTAGTATTGACAGGGCCTACGAGCAGTACTTC. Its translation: CASSIDRAYEQYF. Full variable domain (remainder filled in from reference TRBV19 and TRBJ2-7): DGGITQSPKYLFRKEGQNVTLSCEQNLNHDAMYWYRQDPGQGLRLIYYSQIVNDFQKGDIAEGYSVSREKKESFPLTVTSAQKNPTAFYLCASSIDRAYEQYFGPGTRLTVT.

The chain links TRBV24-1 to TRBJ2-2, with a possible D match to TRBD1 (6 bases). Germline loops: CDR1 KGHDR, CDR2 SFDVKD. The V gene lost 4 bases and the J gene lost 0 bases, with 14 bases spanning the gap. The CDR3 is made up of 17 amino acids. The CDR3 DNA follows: TGTGCCACCAGTGAGAACAGGGCGGGCCCGAACACCGGGGAGCTGTTTTTT. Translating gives CATSENRAGPNTGELFF.

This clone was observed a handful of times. The DNA of the CDR3 is TGTGCCAGCAGCCACATCAACAGGGGTAGGAGTGAAAAACTGTTTTTT. Translating gives CASSHINRGRSEKLFF. The chain carries TRBV3-1 (or the pseudogene TRBV3-2) and TRBJ1-4, with 7 bases identical to TRBD1. The V and J ends lost 3 bases and 7 bases, in that order; junction bases with no gene match: 11. In germline, CDR1 is LGHDT, CDR2 YNNKEL (reference sequence). The CDR3 is made up of 16 amino acids.

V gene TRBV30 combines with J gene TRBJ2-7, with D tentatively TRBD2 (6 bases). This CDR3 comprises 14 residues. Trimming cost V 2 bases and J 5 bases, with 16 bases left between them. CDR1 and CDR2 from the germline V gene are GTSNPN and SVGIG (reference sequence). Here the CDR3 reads CAWSFGGEQNEQYF. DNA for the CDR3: TGTGCCTGGAGTTTTGGCGGGGAGCAGAACGAGCAGTACTTC.

The CDR3: CASNPSGARLPQYF. DNA for the CDR3: TGTGCCAGCAACCCAAGTGGAGCTCGGCTGCCCCAGTACTTC. V is TRBV3-1 (or the pseudogene TRBV3-2) and J is TRBJ2-7; D call uncertain. Germline V lookup: CDR1 LGHDT, CDR2 YNNKEL (reference sequence). With 7 bases removed from V and 10 bases from J, the gap between germline ends came to 23 bases. This CDR3 spans 14 amino acids.

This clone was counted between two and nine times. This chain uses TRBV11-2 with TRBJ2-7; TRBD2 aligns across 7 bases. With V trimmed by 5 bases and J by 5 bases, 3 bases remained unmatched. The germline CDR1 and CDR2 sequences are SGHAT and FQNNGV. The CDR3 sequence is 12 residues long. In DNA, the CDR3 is TGTGCCAGCAGCAGCGGGGTCCACGAGCAGTACTTC. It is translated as CASSSGVHEQYF. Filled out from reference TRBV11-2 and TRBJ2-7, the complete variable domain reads EAGVAQSPRYKIIEKRQSVAFWCNPISGHATLYWYQQILGQGPKLLIQFQNNGVVDDSQLPKDRFSAERLKGVDSTLKIQPAKLEDSAVYLCASSSGVHEQYFGPGTRLTVT.

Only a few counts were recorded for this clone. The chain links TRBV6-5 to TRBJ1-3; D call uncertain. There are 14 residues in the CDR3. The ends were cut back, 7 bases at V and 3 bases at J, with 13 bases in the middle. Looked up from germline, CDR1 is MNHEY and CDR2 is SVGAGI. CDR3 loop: CASIFGSSGNTIYF. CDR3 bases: TGTGCCAGCATCTTCGGCTCTAGTGGAAACACCATATATTTT.

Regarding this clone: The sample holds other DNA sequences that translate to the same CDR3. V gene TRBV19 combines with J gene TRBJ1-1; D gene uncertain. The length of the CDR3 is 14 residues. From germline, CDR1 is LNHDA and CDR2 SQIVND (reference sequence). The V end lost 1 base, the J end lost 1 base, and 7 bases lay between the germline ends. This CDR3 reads CASSIGGRNTEAFF. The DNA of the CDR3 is TGTGCCAGTAGTATAGGCGGCAGGAACACTGAAGCTTTCTTT.

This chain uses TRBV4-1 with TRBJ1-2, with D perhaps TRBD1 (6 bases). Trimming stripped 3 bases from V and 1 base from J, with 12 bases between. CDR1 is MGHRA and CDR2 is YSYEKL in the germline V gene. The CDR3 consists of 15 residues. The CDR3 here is CASSHEQGFNYGYTF. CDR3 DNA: TGCGCCAGCAGCCACGAACAGGGATTTAACTATGGCTACACCTTC.

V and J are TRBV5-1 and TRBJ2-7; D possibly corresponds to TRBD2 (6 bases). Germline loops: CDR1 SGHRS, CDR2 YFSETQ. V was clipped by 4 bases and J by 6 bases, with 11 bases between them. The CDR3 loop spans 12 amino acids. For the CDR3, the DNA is TGCGCCAGCAGCGCGGGACCGGGCGAGCAGTACTTC. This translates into CASSAGPGEQYF. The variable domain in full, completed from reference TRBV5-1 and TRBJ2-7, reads KAGVTQTPRYLIKTRGQQVTLSCSPISGHRSVSWYQQTPGQGLQFLFEYFSETQRNKGNFPGRFSGRQFSNSRSEMNVSTLELGDSALYLCASSAGPGEQYFGPGTRLTVT.

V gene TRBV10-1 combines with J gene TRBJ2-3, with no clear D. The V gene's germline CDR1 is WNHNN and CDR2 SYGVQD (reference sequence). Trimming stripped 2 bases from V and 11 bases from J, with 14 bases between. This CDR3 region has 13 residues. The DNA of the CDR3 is TGCGCCAGCAGTGAGGGTTTTTCGCGACAGCAGTATTTT. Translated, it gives CASSEGFSRQQYF.

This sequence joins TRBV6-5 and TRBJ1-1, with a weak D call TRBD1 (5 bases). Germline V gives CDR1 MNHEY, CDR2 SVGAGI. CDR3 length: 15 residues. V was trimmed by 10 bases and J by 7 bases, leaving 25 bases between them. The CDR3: CAILHGGTNEDEAFF. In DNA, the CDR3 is TGTGCCATCCTCCACGGGGGGACCAACGAAGATGAAGCTTTCTTT.

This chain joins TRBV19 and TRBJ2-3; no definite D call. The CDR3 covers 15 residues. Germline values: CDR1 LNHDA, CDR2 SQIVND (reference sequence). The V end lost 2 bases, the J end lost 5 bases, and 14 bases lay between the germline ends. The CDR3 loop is CASSIRRQALDTQYF. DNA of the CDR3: TGTGCCAGTAGTATACGACGACAAGCCTTAGATACGCAGTATTTT.

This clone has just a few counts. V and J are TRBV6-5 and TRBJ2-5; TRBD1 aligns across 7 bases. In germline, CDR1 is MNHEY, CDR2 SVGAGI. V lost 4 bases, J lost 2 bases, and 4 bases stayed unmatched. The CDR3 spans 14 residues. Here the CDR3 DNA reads TGTGCCAGCAGTTTTGGGACAGCGCAAGAGACCCAGTACTTC. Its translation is CASSFGTAQETQYF.

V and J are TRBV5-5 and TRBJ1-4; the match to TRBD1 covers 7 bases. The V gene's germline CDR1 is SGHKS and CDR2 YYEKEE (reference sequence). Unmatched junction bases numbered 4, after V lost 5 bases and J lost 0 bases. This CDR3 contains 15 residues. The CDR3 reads CASSVTGSTNEKLFF. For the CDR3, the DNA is TGTGCCAGCAGTGTGACAGGGTCAACTAATGAAAAACTGTTTTTT.

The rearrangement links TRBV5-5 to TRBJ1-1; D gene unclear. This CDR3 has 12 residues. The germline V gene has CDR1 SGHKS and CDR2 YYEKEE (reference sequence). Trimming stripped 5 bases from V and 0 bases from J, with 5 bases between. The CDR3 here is CASSLLNTEAFF. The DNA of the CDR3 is TGTGCCAGCAGTCTTCTGAACACTGAAGCTTTCTTT.